This TCR beta chain was sequenced for a study of cytomegalovirus exposure and HLA in healthy donors. Overall study context: Most genotyped donors, around four fifths of about 400, had Caucasian-associated genetic ancestry.

With regard to this clone: Its antigen is not identified. At one end the junction does not follow the germline gene, possibly because of a read error.

CDR3 length: 15 amino acids. Germline V gives CDR1 SSHAT, CDR2 FNYEAQ (reference sequence). PCR used 60 Vbeta primers and 13 Jbeta primers. Clones were sequenced by immunoSEQ multiplex PCR, and TCRdb holds only the in-frame ones, with some missing. The sample carries 120,000 to 150,000 clones, around 80% recorded once. Study outcomes and limitations: Rarity characterized most TCR sequences, yet some public TCRs appeared in many donors. Exclusion as indistinguishable affected some V segments, including TRBV6-2 and TRBV6-3. A later analysis found that most CMV-associated TCR beta chains appeared HLA-restricted.

Sequencing was carried out using PBMCs. The source is a man between 18 and 29 years old in good health and CMV-seropositive. J is TRBJ2-7 and V is TRBV7-7, with no clear D. Here the CDR3 reads CASSSRPAPSYEQYF. The CDR3 coding sequence is TGTGCTAGCAGCTCGCGCCCCGCACCCTCCTACGAGCAGTACTTC.